Included here is one TCR beta chain sequence, with context. Trimming left V 4 bases short and J 5 bases short, with 18 bases between. This CDR3 comprises 15 residues. Germline assignment: CDR1 SGHRS and CDR2 YFSETQ. The data originate from a study of T cells in Graves' hyperthyroidism and ophthalmopathy. Amplification of TCR beta CDR3 regions used RNA as the template. Carried out on the TCR CDR3, a first-round RT-PCR used the HTBI primer set. TCRdb used MiXCR to reprocess the multiplex PCR reads, holding one entry per CDR3 protein. The sample carries 700,000 to 950,000 distinct CDR3 sequences, roughly a third recorded once.

The V call is TRBV5-1, the J call TRBJ2-5; D assignment may be TRBD1 or TRBD2 (5 bases each). The sample taken for sequencing was blood. The receptor comes from a woman aged 40 to 50 with Graves' hyperthyroidism. The CDR3 reads CASSRVWDGGETQYF. CDR3 DNA: TGCGCCAGCAGCCGGGTATGGGACGGTGGGGAGACCCAGTACTTC.